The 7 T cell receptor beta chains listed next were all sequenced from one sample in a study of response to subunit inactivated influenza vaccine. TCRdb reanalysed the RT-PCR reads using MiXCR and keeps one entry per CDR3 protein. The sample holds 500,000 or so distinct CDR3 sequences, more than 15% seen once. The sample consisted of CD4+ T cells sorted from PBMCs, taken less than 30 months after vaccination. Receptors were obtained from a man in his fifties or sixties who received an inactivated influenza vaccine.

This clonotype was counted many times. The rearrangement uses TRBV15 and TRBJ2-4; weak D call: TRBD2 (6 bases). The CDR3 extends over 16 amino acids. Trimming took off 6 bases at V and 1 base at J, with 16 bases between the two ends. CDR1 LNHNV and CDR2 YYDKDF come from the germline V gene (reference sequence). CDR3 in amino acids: CATRPHGGSAKNIQYF. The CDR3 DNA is TGTGCCACCAGGCCCCATGGGGGGTCGGCCAAAAACATTCAGTACTTC.

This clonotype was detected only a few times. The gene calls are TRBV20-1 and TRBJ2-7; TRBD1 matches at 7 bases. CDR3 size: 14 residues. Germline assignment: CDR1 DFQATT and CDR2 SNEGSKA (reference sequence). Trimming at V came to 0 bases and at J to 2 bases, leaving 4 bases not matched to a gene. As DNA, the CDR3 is TGCAGTGCTAGAGATCACAGGGGCGCCTACGAGCAGTACTTC. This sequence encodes CSARDHRGAYEQYF.

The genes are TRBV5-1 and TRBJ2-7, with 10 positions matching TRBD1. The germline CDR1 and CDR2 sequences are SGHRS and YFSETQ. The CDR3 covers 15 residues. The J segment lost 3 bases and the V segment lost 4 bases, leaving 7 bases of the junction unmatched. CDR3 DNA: TGCGCCAGCAGCCAGCCCGGGACAGGGGACTACGAGCAGTACTTC. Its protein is CASSQPGTGDYEQYF.

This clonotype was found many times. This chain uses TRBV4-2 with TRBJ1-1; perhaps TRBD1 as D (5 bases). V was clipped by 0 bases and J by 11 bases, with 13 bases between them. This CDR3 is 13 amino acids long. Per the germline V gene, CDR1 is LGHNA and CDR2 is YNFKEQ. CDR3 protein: CASSQDMAGHAFF. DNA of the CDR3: TGTGCCAGCAGCCAAGATATGGCAGGGCACGCTTTCTTT.

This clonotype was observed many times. Here the CDR3 DNA reads TGCAGCGTTGAACCTAGCGGGGGCTACGAGCAGTACTTC. Translation: CSVEPSGGYEQYF. J is TRBJ2-7 and V is TRBV29-1; 10 bases agree with TRBD2. CDR1 is SQVTM and CDR2 is ANQGSEA in the germline V gene. J lost 3 bases, V lost 2 bases, and 1 base had no gene match. CDR3 length: 13 residues.

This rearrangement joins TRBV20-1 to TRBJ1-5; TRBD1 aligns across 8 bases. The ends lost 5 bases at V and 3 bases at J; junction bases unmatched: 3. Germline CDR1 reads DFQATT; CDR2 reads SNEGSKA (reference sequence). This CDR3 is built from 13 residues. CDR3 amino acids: CSAQDRANQPQHF. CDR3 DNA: TGCAGTGCTCAGGACAGGGCCAATCAGCCCCAGCATTTT.

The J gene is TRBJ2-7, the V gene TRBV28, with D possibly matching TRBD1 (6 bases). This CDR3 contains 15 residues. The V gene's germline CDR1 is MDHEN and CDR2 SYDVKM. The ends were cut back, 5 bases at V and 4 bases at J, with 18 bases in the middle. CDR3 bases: TGTGCCAGCAGTCCCAGACAGGCGCCCACATACGAGCAGTACTTC. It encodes CASSPRQAPTYEQYF.